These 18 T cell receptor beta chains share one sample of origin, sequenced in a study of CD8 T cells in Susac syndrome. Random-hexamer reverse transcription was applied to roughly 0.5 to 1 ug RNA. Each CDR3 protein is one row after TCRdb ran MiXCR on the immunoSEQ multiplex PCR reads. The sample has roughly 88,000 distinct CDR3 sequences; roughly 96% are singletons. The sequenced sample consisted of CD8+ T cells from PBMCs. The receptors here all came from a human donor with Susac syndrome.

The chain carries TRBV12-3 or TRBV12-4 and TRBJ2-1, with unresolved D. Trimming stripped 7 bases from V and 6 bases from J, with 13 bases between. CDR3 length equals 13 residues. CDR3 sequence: CASINLVGNEQFF. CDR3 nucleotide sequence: TGTGCCAGCATAAATCTAGTGGGCAATGAGCAGTTCTTC.

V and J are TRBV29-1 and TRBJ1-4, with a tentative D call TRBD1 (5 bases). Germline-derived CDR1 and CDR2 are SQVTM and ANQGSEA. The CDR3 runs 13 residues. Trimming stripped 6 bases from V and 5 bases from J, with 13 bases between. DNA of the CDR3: TGCAGCGTAACCCAGGGCAAGAATGAAAAACTGTTTTTT. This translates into CSVTQGKNEKLFF.

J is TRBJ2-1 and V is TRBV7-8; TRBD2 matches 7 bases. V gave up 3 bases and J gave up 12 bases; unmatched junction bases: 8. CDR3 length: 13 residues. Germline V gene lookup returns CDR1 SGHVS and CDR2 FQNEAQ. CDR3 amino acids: CASSLTDWEGQFF. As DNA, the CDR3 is TGTGCCAGCAGCTTGACCGACTGGGAGGGGCAGTTCTTC.

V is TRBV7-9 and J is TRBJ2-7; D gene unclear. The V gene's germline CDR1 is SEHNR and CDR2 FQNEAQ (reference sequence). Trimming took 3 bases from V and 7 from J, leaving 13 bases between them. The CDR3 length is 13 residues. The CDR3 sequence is CASSLSDPGEQYF. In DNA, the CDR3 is TGTGCCAGCAGCTTGTCAGATCCGGGTGAGCAGTACTTC.

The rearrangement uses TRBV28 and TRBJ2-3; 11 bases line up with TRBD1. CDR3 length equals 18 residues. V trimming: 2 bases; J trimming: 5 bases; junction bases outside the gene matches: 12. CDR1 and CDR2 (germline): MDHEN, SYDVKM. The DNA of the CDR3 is TGTGCCAGCAGTTTAGGGTATGGACAGGGGGCGCATCAAGATACGCAGTATTTT. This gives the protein CASSLGYGQGAHQDTQYF. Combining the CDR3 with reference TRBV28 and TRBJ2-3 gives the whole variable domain DVKVTQSSRYLVKRTGEKVFLECVQDMDHENMFWYRQDPGLGLRLIYFSYDVKMKEKGDIPEGYSVSREKKERFSLILESASTNQTSMYLCASSLGYGQGAHQDTQYFGPGTRLTVL.

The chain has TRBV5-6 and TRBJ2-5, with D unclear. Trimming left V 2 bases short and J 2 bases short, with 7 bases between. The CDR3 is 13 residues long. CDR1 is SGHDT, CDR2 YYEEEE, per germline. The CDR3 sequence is CASSFWLQETQYF. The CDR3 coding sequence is TGTGCCAGCAGCTTTTGGTTACAAGAGACCCAGTACTTC.

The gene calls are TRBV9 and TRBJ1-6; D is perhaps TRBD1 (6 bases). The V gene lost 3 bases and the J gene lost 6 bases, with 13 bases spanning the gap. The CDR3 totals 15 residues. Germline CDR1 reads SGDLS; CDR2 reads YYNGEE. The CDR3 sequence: CASSGEGGVNSPLHF. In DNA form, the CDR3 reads TGTGCCAGCAGCGGCGAGGGGGGGGTTAATTCACCCCTCCACTTT.

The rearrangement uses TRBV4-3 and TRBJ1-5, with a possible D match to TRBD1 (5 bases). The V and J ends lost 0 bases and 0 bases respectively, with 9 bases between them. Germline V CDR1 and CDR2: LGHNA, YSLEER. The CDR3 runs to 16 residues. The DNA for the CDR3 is TGCGCCAGCAGCCAAGAATGGGACGATAGCAATCAGCCCCAGCATTTT. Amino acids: CASSQEWDDSNQPQHF.

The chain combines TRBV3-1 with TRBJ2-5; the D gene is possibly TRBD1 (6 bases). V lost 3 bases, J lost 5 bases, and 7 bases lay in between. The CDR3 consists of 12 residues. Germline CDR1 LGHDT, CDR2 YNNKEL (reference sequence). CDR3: CASSHGGETQYF. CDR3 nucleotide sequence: TGTGCCAGCAGCCATGGGGGCGAGACCCAGTACTTC.

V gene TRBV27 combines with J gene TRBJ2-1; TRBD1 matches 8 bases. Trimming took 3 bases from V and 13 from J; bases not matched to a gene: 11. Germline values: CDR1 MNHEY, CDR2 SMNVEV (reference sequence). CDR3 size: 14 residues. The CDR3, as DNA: TGTGCCAGCAGTTTCCACGGGGGACAGGTCAGTCAGTTCTTC. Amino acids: CASSFHGGQVSQFF.

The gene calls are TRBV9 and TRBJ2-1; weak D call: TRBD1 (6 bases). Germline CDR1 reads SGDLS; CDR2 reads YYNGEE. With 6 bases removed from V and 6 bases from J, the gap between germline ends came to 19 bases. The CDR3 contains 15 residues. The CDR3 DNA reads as TGTGCCAGCAACCCACAGGGTCACCTAAGCAATGAGCAGTTCTTC. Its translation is CASNPQGHLSNEQFF.

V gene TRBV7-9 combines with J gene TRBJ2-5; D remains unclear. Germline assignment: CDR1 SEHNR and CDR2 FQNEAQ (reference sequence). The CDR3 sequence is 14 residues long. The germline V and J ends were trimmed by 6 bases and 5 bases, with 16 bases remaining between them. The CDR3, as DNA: TGTGCCAGCAGTCGTATCATAGCCGAGGAGACCCAGTACTTC. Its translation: CASSRIIAEETQYF. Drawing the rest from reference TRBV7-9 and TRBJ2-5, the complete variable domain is DTGVSQNPRHKITKRGQNVTFRCDPISEHNRLYWYRQTLGQGPEFLTYFQNEAQLEKSRLLSDRFSAERPKGSFSTLEIQRTEQGDSAMYLCASSRIIAEETQYFGPGTRLLVL.

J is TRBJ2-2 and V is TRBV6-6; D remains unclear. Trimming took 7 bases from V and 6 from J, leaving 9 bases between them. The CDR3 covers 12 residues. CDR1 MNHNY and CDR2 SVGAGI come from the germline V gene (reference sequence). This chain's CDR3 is CASTGRAGELFF. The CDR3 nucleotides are TGTGCCAGCACAGGACGGGCCGGGGAGCTGTTTTTT.

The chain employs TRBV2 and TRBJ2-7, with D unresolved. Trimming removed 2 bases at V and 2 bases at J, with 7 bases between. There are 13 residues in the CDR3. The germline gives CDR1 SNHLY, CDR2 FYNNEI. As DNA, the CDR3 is TGTGCCAGCAGTGAATCCCCCACCTACGAGCAGTACTTC. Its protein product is CASSESPTYEQYF. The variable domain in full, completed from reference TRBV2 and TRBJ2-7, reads EPEVTQTPSHQVTQMGQEVILRCVPISNHLYFYWYRQILGQKVEFLVSFYNNEISEKSEIFDDQFSVERPDGSNFTLKIRSTKLEDSAMYFCASSESPTYEQYFGPGTRLTVT.

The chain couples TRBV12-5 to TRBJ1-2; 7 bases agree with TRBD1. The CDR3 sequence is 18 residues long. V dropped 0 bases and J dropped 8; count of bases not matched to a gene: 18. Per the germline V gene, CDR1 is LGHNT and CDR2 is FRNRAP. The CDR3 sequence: CASGLVLGEGQRIVGYTF. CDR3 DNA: TGTGCTAGTGGTTTGGTTTTGGGGGAGGGACAGCGAATCGTCGGCTACACCTTC.

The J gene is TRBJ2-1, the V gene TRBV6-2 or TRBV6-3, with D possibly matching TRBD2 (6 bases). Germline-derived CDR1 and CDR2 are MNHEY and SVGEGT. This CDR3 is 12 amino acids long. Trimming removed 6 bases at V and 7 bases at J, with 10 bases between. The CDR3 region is CASSPGLNEQFF. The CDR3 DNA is TGTGCCAGCAGCCCCGGACTAAATGAGCAGTTCTTC.

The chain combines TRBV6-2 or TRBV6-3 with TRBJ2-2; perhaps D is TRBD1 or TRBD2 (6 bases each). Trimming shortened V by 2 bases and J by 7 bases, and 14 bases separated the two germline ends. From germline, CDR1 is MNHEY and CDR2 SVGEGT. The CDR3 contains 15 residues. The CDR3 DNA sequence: TGTGCCAGCAGTTACCTCAGGGGAGGTCACGGGGAGCTGTTTTTT. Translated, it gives CASSYLRGGHGELFF.

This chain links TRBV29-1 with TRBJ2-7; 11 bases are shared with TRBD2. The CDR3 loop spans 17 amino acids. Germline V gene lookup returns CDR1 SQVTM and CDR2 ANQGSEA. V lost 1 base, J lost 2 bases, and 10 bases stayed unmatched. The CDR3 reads CSVEVRAGTSGAYEQYF. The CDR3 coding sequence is TGCAGCGTTGAAGTCAGGGCCGGGACTAGCGGAGCCTACGAGCAGTACTTC.